A selection of T cell receptor beta chains follows, all from one sample in a study of T-cell reconstitution after alpha-beta-depleted transplantation in children. From the PCR reads, TCRdb called clonotypes with MiXCR, one entry per CDR3 protein. The data contain 670,000 or so distinct CDR3 sequences, around 13% of them singletons. This material consisted of PBMCs, taken before TCRalphabeta/CD19-depleted stem cell transplant. Receptor source: a girl aged 2 to 9 with congenital amegakaryocytic thrombocytopenia, due to receive a stem cell transplant. CDR3s include the opening cysteine and the closing phenylalanine or tryptophan. Fields, in order: J gene, V gene, D gene, clone size, CDR3 protein, CDR3 DNA. D genes are given only for firm matches. A row's size may be missing; if present it is once, few, many or a size class.

TRBJ2-6 | TRBV7-7 | - | - | CASSPRGPGANVLTF | TGTGCCAGCAGCCCGAGGGGTCCTGGGGCCAACGTCCTGACTTTC
TRBJ2-1 | TRBV5-1 | TRBD1 | few | CASSSGQVSSYNEQFF | TGCGCCAGCAGCTCTGGACAGGTCAGCTCCTACAATGAGCAGTTCTTC
TRBJ1-1 | TRBV5-1 | - | many | CASSLEGSYTEAFF | TGCGCCAGCAGCTTGGAGGGAAGTTACACTGAAGCTTTCTTT
TRBJ2-1 | TRBV5-1 | TRBD2 | many | CASSTGLAGGQEQFF | TGCGCCAGCAGCACCGGACTAGCGGGAGGACAGGAGCAGTTCTTC
TRBJ2-7 | TRBV12-3/TRBV12-4 | TRBD1 | - | CASTLTGTGYEQYF | TGTGCCAGCACCCTCACCGGGACAGGCTACGAGCAGTACTTC
TRBJ2-7 | TRBV27 | TRBD2 | - | CASSHRSSGIYEQYF | TGTGCCAGCAGTCACCGTTCTAGCGGGATCTACGAGCAGTACTTC
TRBJ2-5 | TRBV18 | - | - | CASSPPAGRGETQYF | TGTGCCAGCTCACCACCGGCAGGGAGAGGAGAGACCCAGTACTTC
TRBJ1-1 | TRBV29-1 | - | many | CSVESGNTEAFF | TGCAGCGTTGAATCGGGGAACACTGAAGCTTTCTTT
TRBJ2-1 | TRBV5-1 | TRBD2 | many | CAGKPGRDGVYNEQFF | TGCGCCGGAAAGCCGGGGAGGGACGGTGTGTACAATGAGCAGTTCTTC
TRBJ2-1 | TRBV7-2 | - | many | CASSLASLTNNEQFF | TGTGCCAGCAGCTTAGCTTCGCTAACCAACAATGAGCAGTTCTTC
TRBJ2-1 | TRBV7-2 | - | many | CASSLTRSTYNEQFF | TGTGCCAGCAGCTTAACTCGATCTACCTACAATGAGCAGTTCTTC
TRBJ2-3 | TRBV5-1 | - | many | CASSFGYRDTDTQYF | TGCGCCAGCAGCTTCGGGTACAGGGACACAGATACGCAGTATTTT
TRBJ2-7 | TRBV29-1 | - | - | CTQGIYEQYF | TGCACTCAGGGGATTTACGAGCAGTACTTC
TRBJ2-1 | TRBV20-1 | TRBD2 | - | CSAVTFRTSGREAYNEQFF | TGCAGTGCCGTCACGTTCAGGACTAGCGGGAGGGAGGCGTACAATGAGCAGTTCTTC
TRBJ2-1 | TRBV4-1 | - | many | CASSQGTDEQFF | TGCGCCAGCAGCCAAGGGACCGATGAGCAGTTCTTC
TRBJ2-1 | TRBV5-1 | TRBD2 | many | CASSIGLAGEYEQFF | TGCGCCAGCAGCATCGGACTAGCGGGAGAATATGAGCAGTTCTTC
TRBJ2-7 | TRBV5-6 | TRBD1 | - | CASSPNGQGAYEQYF | TGTGCCAGCAGCCCGAACGGACAGGGGGCCTACGAGCAGTACTTC
TRBJ2-1 | TRBV20-1 | - | many | CSARDSGVVTHNEQFF | TGCAGTGCTAGAGATAGCGGCGTCGTGACCCACAATGAGCAGTTCTTC
TRBJ1-3 | TRBV12-3/TRBV12-4 | - | - | CASSSLGLNSGNTIYF | TGTGCCAGCAGTTCGCTGGGACTGAACTCTGGAAACACCATATATTTT
TRBJ1-6 | TRBV5-6 | TRBD1 | - | CASSLIQGGNSPLHF | TGTGCCAGCAGCCTAATTCAGGGGGGGAATTCACCCCTCCACTTT
TRBJ2-5 | TRBV5-1 | - | few | CASSLVRYKETQYF | TGCGCCAGCAGCTTGGTCCGGTACAAAGAGACCCAGTACTTC
TRBJ2-5 | TRBV5-1 | - | many | CASSMGNQETQYF | TGCGCCAGCAGCATGGGAAACCAAGAGACCCAGTACTTC
TRBJ1-1 | TRBV7-8 | - | many | CASSGSTWADTEAFF | TGTGCCAGCAGCGGGTCTACGTGGGCGGACACTGAAGCTTTCTTT
TRBJ2-7 | TRBV29-1 | - | - | CSVMGGEYEQYF | TGCAGCGTCATGGGGGGCGAGTACGAGCAGTACTTC
TRBJ2-3 | TRBV5-1 | TRBD2 | many | CASSFVLAGPDTQYF | TGCGCCAGCAGCTTTGTACTAGCGGGACCAGATACGCAGTATTTT
TRBJ2-7 | TRBV6-1 | - | many | CASSVTTLLPYEQYF | TGTGCCAGCAGCGTTACCACTCTTTTGCCCTACGAGCAGTACTTC
TRBJ2-1 | TRBV6-1 | TRBD1 | - | CASSGDRDSNEQFF | TGTGCCAGCAGTGGGGACAGGGATAGCAATGAGCAGTTCTTC
TRBJ2-7 | TRBV4-1 | - | many | CASSQGRAIPYEQYF | TGCGCCAGCAGCCAAGGAAGGGCTATTCCCTACGAGCAGTACTTC
TRBJ2-4 | TRBV7-9 | - | few | CASRGWGPIQYF | TGTGCCAGCAGGGGGTGGGGACCAATTCAGTACTTC
TRBJ2-3 | TRBV29-1 | TRBD2 | few | CSVDGTSGGASTDTQYF | TGCAGCGTTGACGGGACTAGCGGGGGGGCGTCCACAGATACGCAGTATTTT
TRBJ1-1 | TRBV5-1 | TRBD1 | - | CASSTGTGGRTEAFF | TGCGCCAGCAGCACCGGGACAGGGGGACGCACTGAAGCTTTCTTT
TRBJ2-4 | TRBV5-1 | - | many | CASSLDGGGNIQYF | TGCGCCAGCAGCTTGGACGGGGGAGGAAACATTCAGTACTTC
TRBJ1-2 | TRBV7-2 | - | many | CASSLSYSMNYGYTF | TGTGCCAGCAGCTTAAGTTACAGCATGAACTATGGCTACACCTTC
TRBJ2-1 | TRBV18 | TRBD2 | - | CASSPPGSGVTYNEQFF | TGTGCCAGCTCACCACCAGGTAGCGGGGTAACCTACAATGAGCAGTTCTTC
TRBJ2-1 | TRBV29-1 | TRBD1 | - | CSVEDPGDRPYNEQFF | TGCAGCGTTGAAGATCCAGGGGACAGACCATACAATGAGCAGTTCTTC
TRBJ1-5 | TRBV12-3/TRBV12-4 | - | - | CASRHDSQPQHF | TGTGCCAGCAGACACGACAGTCAGCCCCAGCATTTT
TRBJ2-7 | TRBV7-1 | TRBD2 | - | CASSSGVSGSLPGGSYEQYF | TGTGCCAGCAGCTCAGGGGTTAGCGGGAGCCTTCCTGGAGGAAGCTACGAGCAGTACTTC
TRBJ2-7 | TRBV5-1 | - | few | CASSLGTREDLYEQYF | TGCGCCAGCAGCTTGGGTACCCGCGAGGACCTCTACGAGCAGTACTTC
TRBJ2-1 | TRBV7-9 | - | many | CASSKIVGDEQFF | TGTGCCAGCAGTAAGATCGTCGGCGATGAGCAGTTCTTC
TRBJ2-7 | TRBV25-1 | TRBD2 | - | CASSKRGIYEQYF | TGTGCCAGCAGTAAGCGGGGGATCTACGAGCAGTACTTC
TRBJ2-1 | TRBV7-9 | - | - | CASSLVQYEQFF | TGTGCCAGCAGCTTAGTCCAGTATGAGCAGTTCTTC
TRBJ1-3 | TRBV20-1 | - | many | CSASAATRNTIYF | TGCAGTGCTAGCGCTGCCACCAGAAACACCATATATTTT
TRBJ2-7 | TRBV7-9 | - | few | CASSLRWGLDEQYF | TGTGCCAGCAGCTTAAGGTGGGGGCTTGACGAGCAGTACTTC
TRBJ2-1 | TRBV20-1 | TRBD2 | many | CSAPGLADSYNEQFF | TGCAGTGCGCCAGGACTAGCGGACTCCTACAATGAGCAGTTCTTC
TRBJ2-2 | TRBV6-1 | - | - | CASTLELVPGELFF | TGTGCCAGCACCTTAGAACTAGTCCCCGGGGAGCTGTTTTTT
TRBJ1-2 | TRBV7-2 | TRBD1 | many | CASSWGQTYGYTF | TGTGCCAGCAGCTGGGGACAGACCTATGGCTACACCTTC
TRBJ2-5 | TRBV29-1 | - | many | CSVEARTGSGTQYF | TGCAGCGTTGAAGCCAGAACAGGGTCGGGGACCCAGTACTTC